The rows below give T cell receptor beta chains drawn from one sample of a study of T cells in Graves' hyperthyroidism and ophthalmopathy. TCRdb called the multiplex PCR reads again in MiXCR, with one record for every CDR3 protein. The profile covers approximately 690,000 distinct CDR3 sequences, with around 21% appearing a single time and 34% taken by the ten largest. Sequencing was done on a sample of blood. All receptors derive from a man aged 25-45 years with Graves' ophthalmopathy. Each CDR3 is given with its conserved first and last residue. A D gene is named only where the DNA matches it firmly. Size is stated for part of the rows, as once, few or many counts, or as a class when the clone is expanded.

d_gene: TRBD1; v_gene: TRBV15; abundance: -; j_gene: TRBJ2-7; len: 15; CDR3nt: TGTGCCACCAGCAGCCGGGACAGGGTCACCTACGAGCAGTACTTC; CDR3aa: CATSSRDRVTYEQYF
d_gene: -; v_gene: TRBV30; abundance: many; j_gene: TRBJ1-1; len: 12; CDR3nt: TGTGCCTGGAGTCCGACGAACACTGAAGCTTTCTTT; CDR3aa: CAWSPTNTEAFF
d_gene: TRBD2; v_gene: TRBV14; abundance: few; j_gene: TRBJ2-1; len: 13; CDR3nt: TGTGCCAGCAGCCGTACTAGCGTCGGAGAGCAGTTCTTC; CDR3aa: CASSRTSVGEQFF
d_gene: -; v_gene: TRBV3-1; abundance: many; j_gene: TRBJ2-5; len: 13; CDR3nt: TGTGCCAGCAGCCGAAGAGGGGAGGAGACCCAGTACTTC; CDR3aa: CASSRRGEETQYF
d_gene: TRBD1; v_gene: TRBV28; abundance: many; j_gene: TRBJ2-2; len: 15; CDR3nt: TGTGCCAGCAGGAAAGGGGACAGGAACACCGGGGAGCTGTTTTTT; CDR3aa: CASRKGDRNTGELFF
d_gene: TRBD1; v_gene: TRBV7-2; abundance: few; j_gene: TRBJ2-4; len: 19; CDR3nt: TGTGCCAGCAGCTTAGCCCCCGGACAGGGGTTTGGGGCCAAAAACATTCAGTACTTC; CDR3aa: CASSLAPGQGFGAKNIQYF
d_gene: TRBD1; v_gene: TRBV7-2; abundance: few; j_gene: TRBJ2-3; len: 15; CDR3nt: TGTGCCAGCAGCTTAGTTGGGACAGGGGGGGATACGCAGTATTTT; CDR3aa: CASSLVGTGGDTQYF
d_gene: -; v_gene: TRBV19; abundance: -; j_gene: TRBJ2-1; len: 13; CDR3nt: TGTGCCAGTAGTAAGGAAAGGTACAATGAGCAGTTCTTC; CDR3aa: CASSKERYNEQFF
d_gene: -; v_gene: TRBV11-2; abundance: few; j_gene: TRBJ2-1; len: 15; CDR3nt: TGTGCCAGCAGCGCTATGTGGGGACGAGGGGATGAGCAGTTCTTC; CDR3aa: CASSAMWGRGDEQFF
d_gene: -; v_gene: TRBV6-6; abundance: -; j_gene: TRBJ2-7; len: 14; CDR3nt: TGTGCCAGCAGTTACCGGGGAGAGCCCTACGAGCAGTACTTC; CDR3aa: CASSYRGEPYEQYF
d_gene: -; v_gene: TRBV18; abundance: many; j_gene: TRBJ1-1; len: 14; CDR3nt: TGTGCCAGCTCACCGGGGCAGAGGAACACTGAAGCTTTCTTT; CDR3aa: CASSPGQRNTEAFF
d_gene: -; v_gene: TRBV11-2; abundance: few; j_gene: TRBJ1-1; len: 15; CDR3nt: TGTGCCAGCAGCTTATCGCAGGCAATGAACACTGAAGCTTTCTTT; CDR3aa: CASSLSQAMNTEAFF